Listed here are 3 T cell receptor beta chains from one sample, sequenced in a study of blood T cell repertoires in COVID-19. TCRdb's table, derived via immunoSEQ multiplex PCR, lists solely in-frame clones and lacks some. The sample has a few hundred thousand clones, approximately 86% seen once. The specimen sequenced was peripheral blood. The receptors were sampled from a woman aged 70 to 79 with COVID-19, enrolled during active disease.

V usage is TRBV5-1 and J usage is TRBJ2-3, with D perhaps TRBD1 (5 bases). Germline CDR1 and CDR2: SGHRS and YFSETQ. Trimming stripped 4 bases from V and 2 bases from J, with 11 bases between. The CDR3 runs to 14 residues. The CDR3 reads CASSLTAPTDTQYF. The CDR3 DNA reads TGCGCCAGCAGCCTGACAGCACCCACAGATACGCAGTATTTT.

This chain uses TRBV6-6 with TRBJ1-2; TRBD1 agrees at 11 bases. In germline, CDR1 is MNHNY, CDR2 SVGAGI (reference sequence). J gave up 4 bases and V 2 bases, and 0 bases lay outside the gene matches. This CDR3 spans 14 amino acids. This CDR3 is CASSYGQGAYGYTF. As DNA, the CDR3 is TGTGCCAGCAGTTACGGACAGGGGGCCTATGGCTACACCTTC.

The chain joins TRBV7-8 to TRBJ2-7, with D possibly matching TRBD1 (6 bases). The CDR3 length is 12 residues. V shed 5 bases and J shed 7 bases, with 12 bases lying between them. Germline CDR1 is SGHVS and CDR2 is FQNEAQ. The DNA of the CDR3 is TGTGCCAGCAGCGCCGGGACATGGGAGCAGTACTTC. Amino acids: CASSAGTWEQYF.